Below are 30 T cell receptor beta chains sequenced from a single sample in a study of cytotoxic CD8 clonotypes in ibrutinib-treated CLL (dated by TCRdb to about 2021). Preparation of the library involved the immunoSEQ multiplex PCR assay. In TCRdb, the immuneACCESS table is reduced to in-frame sequences with V and J assigned. These tables do not hold every clone; where another copy was compared, an unresolved V gene accounts for under half, and the others remain unexplained. For this sample the table gives 49,000 or so clones, of which approximately 51% were detected only once. Of the sample, about 33% falls within the top ten clones. The time point tag for this specimen amounts to: about a year on ibrutinib. The sample was PBMCs, taken after 12 months of ibrutinib treatment. The receptors stem from a human donor with chronic lymphocytic leukemia.

The gene calls are TRBV14 and TRBJ2-7; a weak D match, TRBD2 (6 bases). Per germline, CDR1 SGHDN and CDR2 FVKESK. The length of the CDR3 is 15 residues. Trimming removed 2 bases from V and 3 bases from J, with 14 bases in between. CDR3 nucleotide sequence: TGTGCCAGCAGCCAACAGCTAGCGCGGTTCTACGAGCAGTACTTC. Its protein product is CASSQQLARFYEQYF.

This clone was detected a few times. The gene calls are TRBV5-1 and TRBJ1-4, with a tentative D call TRBD1 (5 bases). The CDR3 length is 15 residues. The V end was cut by 0 bases, the J end by 6 bases, with 12 bases between. Germline V CDR1 and CDR2: SGHRS, YFSETQ. The CDR3 bases are TGCGCCAGCAGCTTGGCAGGGAGCGATGATGAAAAACTGTTTTTT. Translation: CASSLAGSDDEKLFF. The variable domain in full, with the rest retrieved from reference TRBV5-1 and TRBJ1-4, is KAGVTQTPRYLIKTRGQQVTLSCSPISGHRSVSWYQQTPGQGLQFLFEYFSETQRNKGNFPGRFSGRQFSNSRSEMNVSTLELGDSALYLCASSLAGSDDEKLFFGSGTQLSVL.

CDR3 nucleotides: TGTGCCAGCAGCCCCGTGGGGGGCTACGAGCAGTACTTC. It codes for CASSPVGGYEQYF. The chain uses TRBV7-6 and TRBJ2-7; perhaps TRBD2 as D (6 bases). In germline, CDR1 is SGHVS, CDR2 FNYEAQ. Trimming took off 5 bases at V and 3 bases at J, with 11 bases between the two ends. This CDR3 contains 13 residues.

This clone was detected only a few times. The gene calls are TRBV5-1 and TRBJ1-2, with 7 bases aligning to TRBD1. V gave up 7 bases and J gave up 0 bases; unmatched junction bases: 6. Per the germline V gene, CDR1 is SGHRS and CDR2 is YFSETQ. The CDR3 spans 14 residues. Here the CDR3 DNA reads TGCGCCAGCCACCCAGGGGGAGCTAACTATGGCTACACCTTC. As protein: CASHPGGANYGYTF.

This clone was observed a handful of times. The CDR3 here is CASSLQGYNTIYF. The CDR3 nucleotides read TGTGCCAGCAGCTTGCAGGGCTACAACACCATATATTTT. This sequence joins TRBV5-5 and TRBJ1-3, with a weak D call TRBD1 (5 bases). CDR1 is SGHKS and CDR2 is YYEKEE in the germline V gene (reference sequence). The ends were cut back, 1 base at V and 7 bases at J, with 9 bases in the middle. The CDR3 consists of 13 residues. The full variable domain, completed using reference TRBV5-5 and TRBJ1-3, is DAGVTQSPTHLIKTRGQQVTLRCSPISGHKSVSWYQQVLGQGPQFIFQYYEKEERGRGNFPDRFSARQFPNYSSELNVNALLLGDSALYLCASSLQGYNTIYFGEGSWLTVV.

This chain uses TRBV5-4 with TRBJ1-1; a possible D gene is TRBD1 (5 bases). Germline assignment: CDR1 SGHNT and CDR2 YYREEE (reference sequence). With 4 bases removed from V and 6 bases from J, the gap between germline ends came to 10 bases. The CDR3 loop spans 12 amino acids. The CDR3 nucleotides read TGTGCCAGCAGCGTGGGGGGACCTGAAGCTTTCTTT. It is translated as CASSVGGPEAFF.

The gene calls are TRBV5-6 and TRBJ1-2; D not resolved. The V gene lost 1 base and the J gene lost 3 bases, with 10 bases spanning the gap. The CDR3 contains 14 residues. From germline, CDR1 is SGHDT and CDR2 YYEEEE. CDR3 bases: TGTGCCAGCAGCTTGTCAGGATTTTACTATGGCTACACCTTC. Translation: CASSLSGFYYGYTF.

This chain connects TRBV7-9 to TRBJ2-7; D call uncertain. The germline V and J ends were trimmed by 1 base and 6 bases, with 7 bases remaining between them. Germline V CDR1 and CDR2: SEHNR, FQNEAQ (reference sequence). There are 12 residues in the CDR3. CDR3 amino acids: CASSLDGFEQYF. The CDR3 DNA is TGTGCCAGCAGCTTAGACGGGTTCGAGCAGTACTTC.

This chain connects TRBV7-9 to TRBJ2-6; D is ambiguous. V lost 3 bases to trimming and J lost 4 bases, with 13 bases between them. This CDR3 comprises 16 residues. Germline V gene sequence: CDR1 SEHNR, CDR2 FQNEAQ (reference sequence). The chain's CDR3 is CASSFGGALGANVLTF. CDR3 in DNA: TGTGCCAGCAGCTTTGGCGGAGCATTGGGGGCCAACGTCCTGACTTTC.

This clone was counted at least ten times. The rearrangement uses TRBV5-5 and TRBJ2-6; TRBD1 matches 7 bases. J lost 0 bases, V lost 6 bases, and 6 bases had no gene match. CDR1 and CDR2 from the germline V gene are SGHKS and YYEKEE (reference sequence). CDR3 length equals 16 residues. The CDR3 region is CASNTGQPSGANVLTF. In nucleotides, the CDR3 is TGTGCCAGCAATACGGGACAGCCCTCTGGGGCCAACGTCCTGACTTTC.

The CDR3 DNA is TGTGCCAGCAGGGGCACAGGGGGCAGACTAGAGACCCAGTACTTC. Translated, it gives CASRGTGGRLETQYF. The J gene is TRBJ2-5, the V gene TRBV2; TRBD1 matches 9 bases. There are 15 residues in the CDR3. The J segment lost 4 bases and the V segment lost 6 bases, leaving 9 bases of the junction unmatched. Germline V lookup: CDR1 SNHLY, CDR2 FYNNEI.

The chain is built from TRBV29-1 and TRBJ1-3; D gene uncertain. V gave up 6 bases and J gave up 8 bases, with 20 bases separating them. CDR3 size: 14 residues. The V gene's germline CDR1 is SQVTM and CDR2 ANQGSEA. The CDR3 bases are TGCAGCGTAGAGAGTGTCGAGGCTGGGGACACCATATATTTT. Translating it yields CSVESVEAGDTIYF.

The sample holds one count of this clone. The genes are TRBV29-1 and TRBJ1-5; 7 bases match TRBD1. Germline V lookup: CDR1 SQVTM, CDR2 ANQGSEA. The CDR3 has 13 amino acids. V lost 6 bases and J lost 4; bases outside the gene matches: 6. The CDR3 DNA reads as TGCAGCGTCCGGACAGGTGATAATCAGCCCCAGCATTTT. It codes for CSVRTGDNQPQHF.

This chain uses TRBV18 with TRBJ1-2; D unclear. Germline values: CDR1 KGHSH, CDR2 LQKENI. The ends were cut back, 0 bases at V and 4 bases at J, with 9 bases in the middle. CDR3 length: 14 residues. CDR3 nucleotide sequence: TGTGCCAGCTCACCACCGTTTCTTCCCTATGGCTACACCTTC. Its protein is CASSPPFLPYGYTF.

This chain joins TRBV5-1 and TRBJ2-7; the D is unclear. CDR3 size: 15 residues. The ends were cut back, 5 bases at V and 4 bases at J, with 19 bases in the middle. Per germline, CDR1 SGHRS and CDR2 YFSETQ. In DNA form, the CDR3 reads TGCGCCAGCAGGTTGAGTACCACTCCGCATTACGAGCAGTACTTC. Its translation is CASRLSTTPHYEQYF.

The chain links TRBV7-9 to TRBJ2-3; D is possibly TRBD2 (6 bases). V was shortened by 5 bases and J by 2 bases, with 14 bases between the two germline ends. Looked up from germline, CDR1 is SEHNR and CDR2 is FQNEAQ (reference sequence). This CDR3 has 15 residues. This CDR3 reads CASSPGLADTDTQYF. Written as DNA, the CDR3 is TGTGCCAGCAGCCCCGGGTTAGCGGACACAGATACGCAGTATTTT.

This clone showed up just a few times. The V call is TRBV9, the J call TRBJ2-7; perhaps TRBD2 as D (6 bases). Germline V CDR1 and CDR2: SGDLS, YYNGEE. CDR3 length equals 13 residues. Trimming shortened V by 4 bases and J by 3 bases, and 11 bases separated the two germline ends. The CDR3 sequence is CASSPSGYYEQYF. For the CDR3, the DNA is TGTGCCAGCAGCCCGAGCGGGTACTACGAGCAGTACTTC. Combining the CDR3 with reference TRBV9 and TRBJ2-7 gives the whole variable domain DSGVTQTPKHLITATGQRVTLRCSPRSGDLSVYWYQQSLDQGLQFLIQYYNGEERAKGNILERFSAQQFPDLHSELNLSSLELGDSALYFCASSPSGYYEQYFGPGTRLTVT.

The V and J genes are TRBV19 and TRBJ2-5, with D maybe TRBD1 (7 bases). The DNA end favors TRBJ2-7, so the J call may be wrong. This CDR3 region has 13 residues. Per the germline V gene, CDR1 is LNHDA and CDR2 is SQIVND (reference sequence). The CDR3 sequence is CASDQGDFDEQYF. CDR3 nucleotides: TGTGCCAGCGACCAGGGGGACTTTGACGAGCAGTACTTC.

The chain has TRBV11-2 and TRBJ1-1; 8 bases fit TRBD1. Germline V gene sequence: CDR1 SGHAT, CDR2 FQNNGV. The V gene end was trimmed by 1 base and the J gene end by 11 bases; junction bases not matched to a gene: 12. This CDR3 has 15 residues. CDR3 protein: CASSLGAGGSFRAFF. CDR3 coding DNA: TGTGCCAGCAGCTTAGGCGCAGGGGGCTCGTTCAGGGCTTTCTTT.

This clone has more than one count but fewer than ten. The chain joins TRBV11-2 to TRBJ1-2; D not certain. This CDR3 comprises 13 residues. Trimming cost V 5 bases and J 4 bases, with 11 bases left between them. The germline V gene has CDR1 SGHAT and CDR2 FQNNGV. In DNA form, the CDR3 reads TGTGCCAGCAGCCCAGGACGGATCTATGGCTACACCTTC. This encodes CASSPGRIYGYTF.

This chain joins TRBV7-8 and TRBJ2-1, with 7 bases that match TRBD2. V trimming: 4 bases; J trimming: 5 bases; junction bases outside the gene matches: 14. This CDR3 has 17 amino acids. Per germline, CDR1 SGHVS and CDR2 FQNEAQ. CDR3 coding DNA: TGTGCCAGCAGCTCCTCTCGTGGTAGCGGGTATAACAATGAGCAGTTCTTC. Encoded protein: CASSSSRGSGYNNEQFF.

This clone was counted between two and nine times. This chain uses TRBV27 with TRBJ2-2, with TRBD2 matching over 8 bases. CDR3 length: 14 residues. With V trimmed by 6 bases and J by 4 bases, 4 bases remained unmatched. Germline loops: CDR1 MNHEY, CDR2 SMNVEV (reference sequence). The chain's CDR3 is CASSQRESTGELFF. The CDR3 nucleotides read TGTGCCAGCAGCCAGCGGGAGTCCACCGGGGAGCTGTTTTTT.

This clone was detected ten times or more. The J gene is TRBJ2-7, the V gene TRBV13; no clear D. V dropped 6 bases and J dropped 3 bases, with 9 bases sitting between them. CDR1 and CDR2 from the germline V gene are PRHDT and FYEKMQ (reference sequence). The CDR3 totals 12 residues. CDR3 amino acids: CASSGLGYEQYF. The CDR3 region has the DNA TGTGCCAGCAGTGGTCTAGGCTACGAGCAGTACTTC.

The V gene is TRBV11-2, the J gene TRBJ1-2; TRBD1 matches at 9 bases. V gave up 2 bases and J gave up 8 bases; unmatched junction bases: 6. The germline V gene encodes CDR1 SGHAT and CDR2 FQNNGV. The CDR3 covers 14 residues. The CDR3 DNA reads as TGTGCCAGCAGCTTAACACAGGGGGCCAGGGGCTACACCTTC. It specifies CASSLTQGARGYTF.

In its sample, this clone was seen once. The V gene is TRBV6-5, the J gene TRBJ1-5, with 7 positions matching TRBD1. Germline loops: CDR1 MNHEY, CDR2 SVGAGI. The V gene end was trimmed by 0 bases and the J gene end by 4 bases; junction bases not matched to a gene: 3. The length of the CDR3 is 15 residues. CDR3 nucleotide sequence: TGTGCCAGCAGTTACTCGACAGGGAGGAATCAGCCCCAGCATTTT. Translation gives CASSYSTGRNQPQHF.

The J gene is TRBJ2-1, the V gene TRBV11-3; D is unresolved. This CDR3 contains 12 residues. The V end was cut by 5 bases, the J end by 3 bases, with 5 bases between. Germline V gene lookup returns CDR1 SGHNT and CDR2 YENEEA. The CDR3 region is CASSKNYNEQFF. The DNA of the CDR3 is TGTGCCAGCAGCAAAAACTACAATGAGCAGTTCTTC. The whole variable domain, remainder taken from reference TRBV11-3 and TRBJ2-1, is EAGVVQSPRYKIIEKKQPVAFWCNPISGHNTLYWYLQNLGQGPELLIRYENEEAVDDSQLPKDRFSAERLKGVDSTLKIQPAELGDSAVYLCASSKNYNEQFFGPGTRLTVL.

The chain couples TRBV4-1 to TRBJ2-5; unclear D gene. V was shortened by 4 bases and J by 1 base, with 10 bases between the two germline ends. The germline CDR1 and CDR2 sequences are MGHRA and YSYEKL. The CDR3 spans 14 residues. CDR3 coding DNA: TGCGCCAGCAGCCTTGATCCGCGCCAAGAGACCCAGTACTTC. This codes for CASSLDPRQETQYF.

V and J are TRBV28 and TRBJ1-1; no clear D. This CDR3 has 12 amino acids. V dropped 2 bases and J dropped 1 base, with 2 bases sitting between them. Germline assignment: CDR1 MDHEN and CDR2 SYDVKM. The CDR3 coding sequence is TGTGCCAGCAGTTTAAGGAACACTGAAGCTTTCTTT. Translated, it gives CASSLRNTEAFF.

The chain links TRBV9 to TRBJ2-3; D is undetermined. Between the trimmed V and J ends, which lost 1 base and 5 bases, there was a span of 11 bases. Germline-derived CDR1 and CDR2 are SGDLS and YYNGEE. The CDR3 runs 14 residues. In DNA form, the CDR3 reads TGTGCCAGCAGCGTAATGGGGTCGGTAGATACGCAGTATTTT. This translates into CASSVMGSVDTQYF.

There are a few counts of this clone. This sequence joins TRBV6-4 and TRBJ2-7, with 7 bases lining up with TRBD1. Germline V CDR1 and CDR2: MRHNA, SNTAGT. The CDR3 length is 15 residues. Losses at the gene ends were 3 bases for V and 4 bases for J; bases not matched to a gene: 9. Here the CDR3 reads CASSERRDSSYEQYF. The CDR3 DNA sequence: TGTGCCAGCAGTGAACGCCGGGACAGCTCATACGAGCAGTACTTC.